A selection of T cell receptor beta chains follows, all from one sample in a study of blood T cell repertoires in COVID-19. Profiling relied on immunoSEQ multiplex PCR, and the TCRdb table lists in-frame clones only, not all of them. The sample carries 200,000 to 250,000 clones, roughly 80% recorded once. Source material: peripheral blood. The receptors stem from a woman aged 80 or older with COVID-19, enrolled during active disease. CDR3s include the opening cysteine and the closing phenylalanine or tryptophan. Fields, in order: V gene, D gene, J gene, CDR3 protein. A D gene is named only where the DNA matches it firmly.

TRBV7-3	TRBD1	TRBJ2-7	CASSSGTGVSGEQYF
TRBV6-1	NA	TRBJ1-2	CASSARGGGSPVGGYTF
TRBV6-5	NA	TRBJ1-1	CASSSAGTLNTEAFF
TRBV6-1	TRBD1	TRBJ1-2	CASSEAKGALYGYTF
TRBV27	NA	TRBJ1-2	CASSPGVANYGYTF
TRBV12-2	NA	TRBJ2-3	CASRTGGDTQYF
TRBV10-2	TRBD2	TRBJ2-3	CASSHFGTSTGDTQYF
TRBV18	NA	TRBJ1-1	CASSLLWTVGGNTEAFF
TRBV20-1	TRBD1	TRBJ1-1	CSATEQGVNTEAFF
TRBV7-9	NA	TRBJ1-4	CASSLGHVNEKLFF
TRBV28	TRBD1	TRBJ1-4	CASLEGDRAKKLFF
TRBV5-1	TRBD2	TRBJ2-5	CASVLAGGETQYF
TRBV27	NA	TRBJ2-2	CASKDTNTGELFF
TRBV9	TRBD2	TRBJ2-1	CASSVAGDSYNEQFF
TRBV4-2	NA	TRBJ2-2	CASSQGEAGELFF
TRBV5-1	NA	TRBJ1-1	CASSLNQEVTEAFF
TRBV15	TRBD2	TRBJ2-7	CATSREGLGRAYEQYF
TRBV2	TRBD2	TRBJ2-3	CASNRLAGVDTQYF
TRBV18	TRBD1	TRBJ1-5	CASSQGARQPQHF
TRBV19	NA	TRBJ1-1	CASRNGRGTEAFF
TRBV6-5	NA	TRBJ2-5	CATTPGVGETQYF
TRBV5-1	TRBD2	TRBJ2-3	CASSLGDYNTDTQYF
TRBV18	NA	TRBJ2-7	CASSPVTVRSYEQYF
TRBV6-5	NA	TRBJ1-5	CASSPPGWGQPQHF
TRBV3-1/TRBV3-2	NA	TRBJ1-5	CASSPHVEGQPQHF
TRBV11-3	NA	TRBJ2-3	CASSTQGTDTQYF
TRBV11-2	TRBD1	TRBJ1-1	CASSPGQGAQAFF
TRBV7-6	NA	TRBJ2-5	CATGAIQETQYF
TRBV5-1	NA	TRBJ1-1	CASSYNRNTEAFF
TRBV5-1	NA	TRBJ1-4	CASSLGRATNEKLFF
TRBV7-9	NA	TRBJ1-1	CASSLVGGRVTEAFF
TRBV5-8	NA	TRBJ1-2	CASSPRGQINYGYTF
TRBV4-2	TRBD1	TRBJ1-5	CASSQTAGGYQPQHF
TRBV20-1	NA	TRBJ2-5	CSASIWQDQETQYF
TRBV6-5	NA	TRBJ1-1	CASSQDIMNTEAFF
TRBV24-1	TRBD1	TRBJ1-1	CATSDLQGRAFF
TRBV28	TRBD2	TRBJ2-5	CASSRSGGVETQYF
TRBV28	NA	TRBJ2-4	CASSRVLPPGKNIQYF
TRBV6-5	NA	TRBJ2-5	CASSYSSLRGQETQYF
TRBV27	NA	TRBJ2-3	CASSWRTTQNTDTQYF
TRBV27	TRBD1	TRBJ1-5	CASSRLQGAQPQHF
TRBV15	NA	TRBJ1-2	CATSSAGLDYTF
TRBV6-5	NA	TRBJ1-1	CASSYSEGLMNTEAFF
TRBV12-5	TRBD1	TRBJ2-3	CASGLRQGTTDTQYF
TRBV4-2	TRBD2	TRBJ2-1	CASSQDTSLAGAWNEQFF
TRBV4-2	TRBD1	TRBJ2-7	CASSQRAPRDSPEGLYF
TRBV7-8	TRBD2	TRBJ2-1	CASSYRSGATRVRNGTYNEQFF
TRBV7-8	TRBD1	TRBJ2-5	CASSLFFRTGGGQETQYF
TRBV27	NA	TRBJ2-1	CASSLSRAGRDEQFF
TRBV7-3	NA	TRBJ2-1	CASSLVQGSYNEQFF
TRBV28	TRBD1	TRBJ1-4	CASSVPGQGYEKLFF
TRBV28	NA	TRBJ2-5	CASSSGVVTSETQYF
TRBV5-1	NA	TRBJ1-5	CASSSGERSQPQHF